The next 18 T cell receptor beta chains were all read from a single sample in a study of glioma-infiltrating T cells. The iRepertoire nested amplicon-rescue multiplex PCR amplified TCR alpha and beta CDR3s from RNA. TCRdb reanalysed the multiplex PCR reads using MiXCR and keeps one entry per CDR3 protein. This sample has around 99,000 distinct CDR3 sequences, with under 30% found just once. Sequenced input: glioma tissue, nonneoplastic brain tissue, or PBMCs (not recorded which). All receptors come from a human donor with low-grade glioma or glioblastoma, undergoing nonglioma brain surgery, or in good health (not recorded which).

This clonotype was recorded many times. The chain carries TRBV5-1 and TRBJ2-3; 7 bases fit TRBD1. The CDR3 contains 14 residues. Germline CDR1 and CDR2: SGHRS and YFSETQ. After removal of 5 bases from V and 2 bases from J, the junction contained 5 bases not matched to a gene. The CDR3 loop is CASSHRGHTDTQYF. CDR3 sequence (DNA): TGCGCCAGCAGTCACAGGGGACACACAGATACGCAGTATTTT.

This clonotype has a count of ten or more. The V gene is TRBV20-1, the J gene TRBJ1-1; D is uncertain. Per germline, CDR1 DFQATT and CDR2 SNEGSKA (reference sequence). The CDR3 sequence is 13 residues long. The V gene lost 0 bases and the J gene lost 7 bases, with 12 bases spanning the gap. CDR3 nucleotides: TGCAGTGCTAGAGAGGGCGGAGATTTTGAAGCTTTCTTT. It codes for CSAREGGDFEAFF.

Note on this clonotype: No DNA is shown, since the ends of the CDR3 on it are uncertain; the CDR3 is the one TCRdb lists. This sequence joins TRBV5-5 and TRBJ1-1; TRBD1, as called in the table, went unchecked against the DNA. Inclusive of both ends, the CDR3 amounts to 21 amino acids. The germline gives CDR1 SGHKS, CDR2 YYEKEE (reference sequence). CDR3 protein: CASSFYICSARVGTAFPEAFF.

This clonotype was counted at least ten times. The rearrangement uses TRBV7-6 and TRBJ2-3; 10 positions match TRBD2. J gave up 6 bases and V 5 bases, and 11 bases lay outside the gene matches. There are 16 residues in the CDR3. Germline V lookup: CDR1 SGHVS, CDR2 FNYEAQ. The CDR3 coding sequence is TGTGCCAGCAGCCCAGGAGCGGGGGGGCGAGGGGATACGCAGTATTTT. Amino acid sequence: CASSPGAGGRGDTQYF.

This clonotype was seen repeatedly, ten times or more. V is TRBV5-1 and J is TRBJ2-1; D assignment may be TRBD1 or TRBD2 (6 bases each). Germline CDR1 reads SGHRS; CDR2 reads YFSETQ. The CDR3 covers 12 residues. With 6 bases removed from V and 9 bases from J, the gap between germline ends came to 13 bases. CDR3 bases: TGCGCCAGCAAAGGGGGGTCCAGTGAGCAGTTCTTC. This sequence encodes CASKGGSSEQFF.

This clonotype was picked up many times. The chain joins TRBV4-1 to TRBJ2-1, with D hard to call. Deletions cut 2 bases from V and 6 bases from J, with 8 bases between. Germline V gives CDR1 MGHRA, CDR2 YSYEKL. This CDR3 contains 13 residues. The CDR3 DNA sequence: TGCGCCAGCAGCCAAAACCCTAGCAATGAGCAGTTCTTC. Translating it yields CASSQNPSNEQFF.

On this clonotype itself: This sequence may be a read error, since a much larger clone differs from it by one base. The V gene is TRBV2, the J gene TRBJ2-1; D possibly corresponds to TRBD2 (6 bases). The V and J ends lost 2 bases and 0 bases respectively, with 14 bases between them. The length of the CDR3 is 17 residues. Germline lookup yields CDR1 SNHLY and CDR2 FYNNEI. The CDR3: CASSELGYSGSYNEQFF. Here the CDR3 DNA reads TGTGCCAGCAGTGAATTGGGTTATAGCGGCTCCTACAATGAGCAGTTCTTC.

For this clonotype: A read error may be the cause here, since a much bigger clone is one base away. The CDR3 nucleotides are TGTGCCAGCAGCCCGCTTTTGCTAGCGGGAGGGAGTGGGCAGTACTTC. It codes for CASSPLLLAGGSGQYF. The rearrangement uses TRBV7-2 and TRBJ2-7; 12 bases align to TRBD2. Losses at the gene ends were 5 bases for V and 9 bases for J; bases not matched to a gene: 14. CDR1 is SGHTA, CDR2 FQGNSA, per germline. The CDR3 extends over 16 amino acids.

This clonotype has ten or more counts. The chain uses TRBV7-2 and TRBJ1-3; D ambiguous. Germline V gene sequence: CDR1 SGHTA, CDR2 FQGNSA. V lost 1 base and J lost 2, with 18 bases in between. The CDR3 runs to 18 residues. The CDR3 loop reads CASSLVPFLNSAGNTIYF. CDR3 bases: TGTGCCAGCAGCTTAGTTCCATTCCTTAACTCGGCTGGAAACACCATATATTTT.

This clonotype was seen ten or more times. The genes are TRBV3-1 and TRBJ2-7, with 9 bases that match TRBD2. With V trimmed by 1 base and J by 4 bases, 5 bases remained unmatched. Germline loops: CDR1 LGHDT, CDR2 YNNKEL (reference sequence). The CDR3 has 15 residues. The chain's CDR3 is CASSQGASGTYEQYF. CDR3 DNA sequence: TGTGCCAGCAGCCAAGGGGCTAGCGGGACTTACGAGCAGTACTTC.

The chain couples TRBV3-1 to TRBJ1-4; a possible D gene is TRBD1 (6 bases). V gave up 4 bases and J gave up 8 bases, with 14 bases separating them. The CDR3 totals 14 residues. CDR1 is LGHDT and CDR2 is YNNKEL in the germline V gene (reference sequence). DNA for the CDR3: TGTGCCAGCAGCCCCATAGGGGGATGGGAAAAACTGTTTTTT. This sequence encodes CASSPIGGWEKLFF.

This clonotype has a count of ten or more. V is TRBV7-9 and J is TRBJ2-3, with 9 bases matching TRBD1. J was trimmed by 1 base and V by 3 bases; bases with no gene match: 5. CDR3 length: 16 amino acids. Looked up from germline, CDR1 is SEHNR and CDR2 is FQNEAQ (reference sequence). The CDR3 reads CASSLPTGGGTDTQYF. The CDR3 bases are TGTGCCAGCAGCTTGCCGACAGGGGGAGGCACAGATACGCAGTATTTT.

This clonotype was counted at least ten times. J is TRBJ1-1 and V is TRBV3-1, with D possibly matching TRBD1 (5 bases). V lost 5 bases and J 2 bases, leaving 21 bases between the germline ends. CDR1 LGHDT and CDR2 YNNKEL come from the germline V gene (reference sequence). The CDR3 loop spans 17 amino acids. CDR3 in amino acids: CASSTLSGGGINTEAFF. The DNA for the CDR3 is TGTGCCAGCAGCACTCTCTCGGGGGGAGGAATTAACACTGAAGCTTTCTTT.

A word on this clonotype: The conserved closing phenylalanine or tryptophan is absent in this CDR3, likely reflecting a read error. The J gene is TRBJ1-2, the V gene TRBV27; D gene uncertain. Germline CDR1 reads MNHEY; CDR2 reads SMNVEV (reference sequence). The CDR3 sequence is 21 residues long. V was trimmed by 7 bases and J by 1 base, leaving 34 bases between them. CDR3 residues: CASTWWTSLNKARILNYGYTL. CDR3 DNA sequence: TGTGCCAGCACCTGGTGGACCAGTTTAAATAAAGCACGGATCCTTAACTATGGCTACACCTTA.

This clonotype occurred a few times. The J gene is TRBJ1-1, the V gene TRBV30; TRBD1 is a possible D gene (6 bases). This CDR3 is built from 11 residues. The ends were cut back, 4 bases at V and 5 bases at J, with 8 bases in the middle. Germline loops: CDR1 GTSNPN, CDR2 SVGIG (reference sequence). The CDR3 is CAWTGETEAFF. CDR3 DNA sequence: TGTGCCTGGACAGGGGAAACTGAAGCTTTCTTT. The full variable domain, in which reference TRBV30 and TRBJ1-1 provide the parts outside the CDR3, is SQTIHQWPATLVQPVGSPLSLECTVEGTSNPNLYWYRQAAGRGLQLLFYSVGIGQISSEVPQNLSASRPQDRQFILSSKKLLLSDSGFYLCAWTGETEAFFGQGTRLTVV.

This clonotype showed up many times. V is TRBV7-2 and J is TRBJ1-2; no reliable D call. This CDR3 comprises 14 residues. The germline V and J ends were trimmed by 5 bases and 2 bases, with 12 bases remaining between them. Looked up from germline, CDR1 is SGHTA and CDR2 is FQGNSA. CDR3 amino acids: CASSRMTLNYGYTF. CDR3 bases: TGTGCCAGCAGCCGAATGACACTGAACTATGGCTACACCTTC.

To note about this clonotype: Just one base apart from a much larger clone, this may be a read error. The chain carries TRBV7-3 and TRBJ2-3, with D possibly TRBD2 on 5 matching bases. The germline V gene encodes CDR1 SGHTA and CDR2 FQGTGA. CDR3 size: 13 residues. V shed 7 bases and J shed 5 bases, with 13 bases lying between them. The CDR3 loop reads CASIPRSGDTQYF. The DNA for the CDR3 is TGTGCCAGCATTCCTCGGAGCGGAGATACGCAGTATTTT.

This clonotype was recorded at least ten times. The chain joins TRBV7-9 to TRBJ2-5; 9 positions agree with TRBD2. V dropped 5 bases and J dropped 0; count of bases not matched to a gene: 10. Germline V lookup: CDR1 SEHNR, CDR2 FQNEAQ (reference sequence). CDR3 length: 17 residues. The CDR3 here is CASSPRLAGGYQETQYF. Here the CDR3 DNA reads TGTGCCAGCAGCCCCCGGTTGGCGGGAGGGTACCAAGAGACCCAGTACTTC.